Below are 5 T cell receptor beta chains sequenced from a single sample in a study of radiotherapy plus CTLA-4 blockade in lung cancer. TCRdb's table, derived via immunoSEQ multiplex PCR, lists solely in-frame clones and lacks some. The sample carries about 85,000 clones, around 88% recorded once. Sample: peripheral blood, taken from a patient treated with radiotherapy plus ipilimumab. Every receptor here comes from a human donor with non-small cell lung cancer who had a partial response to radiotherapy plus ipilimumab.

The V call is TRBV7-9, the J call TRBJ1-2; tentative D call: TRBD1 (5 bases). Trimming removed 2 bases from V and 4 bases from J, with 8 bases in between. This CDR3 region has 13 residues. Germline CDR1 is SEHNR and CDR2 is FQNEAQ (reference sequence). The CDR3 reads CASSLRQGYGYTF. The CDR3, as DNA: TGTGCCAGCAGCTTACGGCAGGGCTATGGCTACACCTTC.

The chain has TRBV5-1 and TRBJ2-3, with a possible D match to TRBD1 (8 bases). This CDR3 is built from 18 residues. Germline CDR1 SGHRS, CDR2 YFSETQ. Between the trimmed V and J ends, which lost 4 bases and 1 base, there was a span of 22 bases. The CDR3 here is CASSSGTGGGFGTDTQYF. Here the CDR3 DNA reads TGCGCCAGCAGCAGCGGGACAGGAGGGGGTTTCGGCACAGATACGCAGTATTTT. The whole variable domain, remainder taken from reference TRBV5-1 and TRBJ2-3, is KAGVTQTPRYLIKTRGQQVTLSCSPISGHRSVSWYQQTPGQGLQFLFEYFSETQRNKGNFPGRFSGRQFSNSRSEMNVSTLELGDSALYLCASSSGTGGGFGTDTQYFGPGTRLTVL.

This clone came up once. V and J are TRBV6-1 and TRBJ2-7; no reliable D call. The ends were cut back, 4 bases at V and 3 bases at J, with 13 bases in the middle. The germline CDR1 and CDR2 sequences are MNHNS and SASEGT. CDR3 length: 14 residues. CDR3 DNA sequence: TGTGCCAGCAGTGGGATGACGTCGGGCTACGAGCAGTACTTC. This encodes CASSGMTSGYEQYF.

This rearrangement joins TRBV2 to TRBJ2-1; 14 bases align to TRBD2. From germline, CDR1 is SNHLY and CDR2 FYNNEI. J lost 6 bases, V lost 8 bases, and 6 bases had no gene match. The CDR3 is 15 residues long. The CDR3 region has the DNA TGTGCCAGCCAATCCGGGACTAGCGGGAGCAATGAGCAGTTCTTC. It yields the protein CASQSGTSGSNEQFF.

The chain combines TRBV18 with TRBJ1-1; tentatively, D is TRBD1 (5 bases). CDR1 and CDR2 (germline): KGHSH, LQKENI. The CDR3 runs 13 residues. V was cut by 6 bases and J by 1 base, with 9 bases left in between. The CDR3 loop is CASSLDRNTEAFF. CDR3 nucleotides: TGTGCCAGCTCCCTCGACAGGAACACTGAAGCTTTCTTT.